Listed below are T cell receptor beta chains from one sample, sequenced in a study of control samples from healthy donors and cancer patients. Clones were sequenced by immunoSEQ multiplex PCR, and TCRdb holds only the in-frame ones, with some missing. The table has approximately 140,000 clones, about 90% seen once; the top ten hold over 6%. The sequenced material came from blood. Source of these receptors: a man between 18 and 29 years old in good health. The CDR3 runs from the conserved cysteine through the conserved F or W. The order of the fields is D gene, clone size, J gene, V gene, CDR3 protein, CDR3 DNA. D genes are given only for firm matches. Clone size is shown for a subset of rows, as once, few, many or a class of expanded clone.

>TRBD1|-|TRBJ1-3|TRBV6-5
CASSPGTGVGNTIYF
TGTGCCAGCAGTCCTGGGACAGGGGTCGGAAACACCATATATTTT
>-|-|TRBJ2-2|TRBV25-1
CASSGLRESGELFF
TGTGCCAGCAGTGGCCTAAGGGAATCCGGGGAGCTGTTTTTT
>TRBD2|once|TRBJ2-5|TRBV6-5
CASSPGTSGGTQYF
TGTGCCAGCAGTCCCGGGACTAGCGGGGGAACCCAGTACTTC
>TRBD1|-|TRBJ1-5|TRBV19
CASSLDRVSNQPQHF
TGTGCCAGTAGCCTGGACAGGGTTAGCAATCAGCCCCAGCATTTT
>-|-|TRBJ2-7|TRBV29-1
CSVTGYGGWNEQYF
TGCAGCGTTACAGGGTACGGTGGGTGGAACGAGCAGTACTTC
>-|-|TRBJ1-2|TRBV5-4
CASSLGLGLQNYGYTF
TGTGCCAGCAGCCTAGGTCTGGGACTTCAGAACTATGGCTACACCTTC
>TRBD1|-|TRBJ1-2|TRBV5-1
CASRETGGGYGYTF
TGCGCCAGCAGGGAAACAGGGGGCGGCTATGGCTACACCTTC
>TRBD1|-|TRBJ1-1|TRBV19
CASSIGVGTGGDTEAFF
TGTGCCAGTAGTATAGGTGTTGGGACAGGGGGGGACACTGAAGCTTTCTTT
>-|-|TRBJ1-1|TRBV6-6
CASSYSRVAEAFF
TGTGCCAGCAGTTACTCGAGGGTGGCTGAAGCTTTCTTT
>-|-|TRBJ2-3|TRBV7-2
CASSLGQLGTDTQYF
TGTGCCAGCAGCTTAGGCCAGCTTGGCACAGATACGCAGTATTTT
>TRBD1|once|TRBJ2-7|TRBV7-9
CASSWDREQYF
TGTGCCAGCAGCTGGGACAGGGAGCAGTACTTC
>-|-|TRBJ1-4|TRBV5-1
CASSRGSREKLFF
TGCGCCAGCAGCAGGGGGTCCCGGGAAAAACTGTTTTTT
>-|-|TRBJ2-6|TRBV5-1
CASSLEDAGANVLTF
TGCGCCAGCAGCTTGGAAGATGCTGGGGCCAACGTCCTGACTTTC
>-|-|TRBJ1-4|TRBV15
CATSPRRNEKLFF
TGTGCCACCAGTCCCAGAAGGAATGAAAAACTGTTTTTT
>-|-|TRBJ2-7|TRBV2
CASSGWLITSYEQYF
TGTGCCAGCAGTGGGTGGCTGATCACCTCCTACGAGCAGTACTTC
>-|once|TRBJ1-3|TRBV6-5
CASSNSFGNTIYF
TGTGCCAGCAGTAATTCGTTTGGAAACACCATATATTTT
>-|-|TRBJ2-4|TRBV6-6
CASSSDRAKNIQYF
TGTGCCAGCAGTTCTGACAGGGCCAAAAACATTCAGTACTTC
>TRBD1|once|TRBJ1-1|TRBV6-4
CASSDSNAHRGNTEAFF
TGTGCCAGCAGTGACTCGAATGCCCACAGGGGGAACACTGAAGCTTTCTTT
>-|-|TRBJ2-3|TRBV27
CASSLSGTTSTDTQYF
TGTGCCAGCAGTTTATCAGGGACAACTAGCACAGATACGCAGTATTTT
>-|-|TRBJ2-2|TRBV30
CAWRPLQGNTGELFF
TGTGCCTGGAGGCCGTTACAGGGGAACACCGGGGAGCTGTTTTTT
>-|-|TRBJ1-5|TRBV19
CASSIERPSNQPQHF
TGTGCCAGTAGTATCGAGCGGCCCAGCAATCAGCCCCAGCATTTT
>-|-|TRBJ1-4|TRBV18
CASSPGLQTNEKLFF
TGTGCCAGCTCACCCGGGCTACAAACTAATGAAAAACTGTTTTTT
>-|-|TRBJ1-1|TRBV6-5
CASSLSGSDEAFF
TGTGCCAGCAGTTTGTCGGGCTCTGATGAAGCTTTCTTT
>-|-|TRBJ2-7|TRBV6-5
CASSYGTSYEQYF
TGTGCCAGCAGTTACGGCACCTCCTACGAGCAGTACTTC
>-|-|TRBJ2-7|TRBV5-4
CASSLERGSAYEQYF
TGTGCCAGCAGCTTGGAGAGGGGCAGTGCCTACGAGCAGTACTTC
>-|once|TRBJ1-3|TRBV15
CATSSTGNTIYF
TGTGCCACCAGCAGCACCGGAAACACCATATATTTT
>TRBD1|-|TRBJ2-7|TRBV5-1
CASSARTGSSEQYF
TGTGCCAGCAGCGCCCGGACAGGGAGTAGCGAGCAGTACTTC
>TRBD2|-|TRBJ2-5|TRBV19
CASSPGTSAPQETQYF
TGTGCCAGTAGTCCCGGGACTAGCGCCCCCCAAGAGACCCAGTACTTC
>-|-|TRBJ2-7|TRBV2
CASSRGGQGYEQYF
TGTGCCAGCAGTAGGGGGGGGCAAGGGTACGAGCAGTACTTC
>TRBD2|-|TRBJ2-7|TRBV7-8
CASSRGVGSYEQYF
TGTGCCAGCAGCCGGGGGGTGGGATCCTACGAGCAGTACTTC
>-|-|TRBJ2-1|TRBV19
CASSIDPRTPSYNEQFF
TGTGCCAGTAGTATAGATCCGAGGACTCCCTCCTACAATGAGCAGTTCTTC
>-|-|TRBJ2-6|TRBV5-4
CASSAQGSGANVLTF
TGTGCCAGCAGCGCGCAGGGGTCTGGGGCCAACGTCCTGACTTTC
>-|-|TRBJ2-3|TRBV2
CASSESQAGTQYF
TGTGCCAGCAGTGAATCGCAGGCGGGTACGCAGTATTTT
>TRBD1|once|TRBJ1-2|TRBV6-6
CASSLQTGAYGYTF
TGTGCCAGCAGTCTTCAGACAGGGGCCTATGGCTACACCTTC
>-|-|TRBJ1-5|TRBV7-2
CASSLGRSGGNQPQHF
TGTGCCAGCAGCTTAGGACGTTCGGGGGGTAATCAGCCCCAGCATTTT
>TRBD1|-|TRBJ1-2|TRBV19
CASSMGRDRVHGYTF
TGTGCCAGTAGTATGGGCCGGGACAGGGTCCATGGCTACACCTTC
>-|few|TRBJ1-5|TRBV9
CASSVDGRNSNQPQHF
TGTGCCAGCAGCGTAGACGGACGTAATAGCAATCAGCCCCAGCATTTT
>-|-|TRBJ1-3|TRBV4-1
CASSQDKAYSGNTIYF
TGCGCCAGCAGCCAAGATAAGGCCTACTCTGGAAACACCATATATTTT
>-|-|TRBJ2-2|TRBV28
CASSSTGTGELFF
TGTGCCAGCAGTTCCACAGGGACCGGGGAGCTGTTTTTT
>-|-|TRBJ1-2|TRBV30
CAFLDSYGYTF
TGTGCCTTTCTGGACAGCTATGGCTACACCTTC
>-|-|TRBJ2-5|TRBV6-5
CASSYWGRETQYF
TGTGCCAGCAGTTATTGGGGAAGAGAGACCCAGTACTTC
>-|-|TRBJ1-4|TRBV6-5
CASSDKGQPNEKLFF
TGTGCCAGCAGCGACAAGGGACAACCTAATGAAAAACTGTTTTTT
>-|-|TRBJ1-1|TRBV4-2
CASSQTVWARGTEAFF
TGTGCCAGCAGCCAGACGGTCTGGGCTAGGGGGACTGAAGCTTTCTTT
>-|-|TRBJ1-1|TRBV19
CASSMFRVNTEAFF
TGTGCCAGTAGTATGTTCAGGGTGAACACTGAAGCTTTCTTT
>-|-|TRBJ2-1|TRBV6-5
CASSLTGGYNEQFF
TGTGCCAGCAGTCTTACCGGGGGCTACAATGAGCAGTTCTTC
>-|-|TRBJ1-1|TRBV5-4
CASSFMESGRTEAFF
TGTGCCAGCAGCTTTATGGAATCGGGGAGGACTGAAGCTTTCTTT
>-|-|TRBJ1-1|TRBV19
CASSIYDTEAFF
TGTGCCAGTAGTATTTATGACACTGAAGCTTTCTTT
>-|-|TRBJ1-1|TRBV28
CASSLPLRGGTEAFF
TGTGCCAGCAGTTTACCCTTAAGGGGGGGGACTGAAGCTTTCTTT
>-|-|TRBJ2-7|TRBV6-2/TRBV6-3
CASSYNYEQYF
TGTGCCAGCAGTTATAATTACGAGCAGTACTTC
>-|many|TRBJ1-6|TRBV4-1
CASSQAGFNSPLHF
TGCGCCAGCAGCCAAGCAGGGTTTAATTCACCCCTCCACTTT
>-|once|TRBJ2-2|TRBV5-1
CASSLAWHNTGELFF
TGCGCCAGCAGCCTTGCGTGGCACAACACCGGGGAGCTGTTTTTT
>TRBD1|-|TRBJ1-6|TRBV15
CATSRAGQGNSPLHF
TGTGCCACCAGCAGAGCAGGACAGGGTAATTCACCCCTCCACTTT
>TRBD1|-|TRBJ2-7|TRBV11-2
CASSWTGTGDYEQYF
TGTGCCAGCAGCTGGACCGGGACAGGGGACTACGAGCAGTACTTC
>-|few|TRBJ1-5|TRBV19
CASSIAAGGNQPQHF
TGTGCCAGTAGTATAGCGGCAGGGGGCAATCAGCCCCAGCATTTT
>TRBD1|-|TRBJ1-1|TRBV19
CASSIATGLDTEAFF
TGTGCCAGTAGTATAGCGACAGGGTTGGACACTGAAGCTTTCTTT
>TRBD1|-|TRBJ2-2|TRBV3-1/TRBV3-2
CASSPSRVVRGIWNTGELFF
TGTGCCAGCAGCCCATCTCGAGTCGTCAGGGGGATTTGGAACACCGGGGAGCTGTTTTTT
>TRBD2|-|TRBJ2-1|TRBV7-8
CASSLTAGGNEQFF
TGTGCCAGCAGCTTGACAGCGGGGGGTAATGAGCAGTTCTTC
>-|-|TRBJ1-2|TRBV3-1/TRBV3-2
CASSQDWGNYGYTF
TGTGCCAGCAGCCAAGATTGGGGGAACTATGGCTACACCTTC
>TRBD2|few|TRBJ2-3|TRBV3-1/TRBV3-2
CASSQGVAGRTDTQYF
TGTGCCAGCAGCCAGGGAGTAGCGGGACGCACAGATACGCAGTATTTT